This entry features one TCR beta chain sequence. Its cognate antigen is unknown. The source of the sample is a study of cytomegalovirus exposure and HLA in healthy donors. Whole-study findings and limits: The study labeled 180 or so TCR beta chains cytomegalovirus-associated. In vitro confirmation showed a few CMV-associated chains to be CMV antigen specific.

Primers included in the PCR were 60 Vbeta and 13 Jbeta primers. Repertoires were generated with immunoSEQ multiplex PCR, while TCRdb's copy carries only in-frame clones and drops some. Of a few hundred thousand clones detected, approximately 84% appear once; the ten largest clones hold about 2%. Sequencing was performed on PBMCs. The clonotype comes from a woman between 40 and 50 years old in good health and CMV-seropositive.

The CDR3 protein is CASSSRTGKDTQYF. As DNA, the CDR3 is TGTGCCAGCAGCTCGCGAACAGGGAAAGATACGCAGTATTTT. The chain is built from TRBV11-3 and TRBJ2-3; tentatively, D is TRBD1 (6 bases). CDR1 and CDR2 from the germline V gene are SGHNT and YENEEA. The CDR3 has 14 residues. The germline V and J ends were trimmed by 4 bases and 5 bases, with 13 bases remaining between them.